Listed here are 26 T cell receptor beta chains from one sample, sequenced in a study of cytomegalovirus exposure and HLA in healthy donors. TCRdb keeps only in-frame clones here, not all; method: immunoSEQ multiplex PCR. There are roughly 260,000 clones in the sample; around nine tenths occur only once, and about 2.5% lies in the top ten. The sample comprised PBMCs. The source of these receptors is a man aged 18-30 years in good health and CMV-seronegative.

The J gene is TRBJ1-6, the V gene TRBV9; D gene ambiguous. This CDR3 region has 14 residues. Germline lookup yields CDR1 SGDLS and CDR2 YYNGEE. Trimming took 0 bases from V and 6 from J, leaving 7 bases between them. CDR3 residues: CASSVESVNSPLHF. The CDR3 region has the DNA TGTGCCAGCAGCGTAGAGTCAGTTAATTCACCCCTCCACTTT.

The chain is built from TRBV5-4 and TRBJ1-4; tentatively, D is TRBD1 (5 bases). CDR1 is SGHNT, CDR2 YYREEE, per germline (reference sequence). The V and J ends lost 3 bases and 1 base respectively, with 10 bases between them. The CDR3 is 15 amino acids. The CDR3 DNA follows: TGTGCCAGCAGCTCTGACGGGGGAACTAATGAAAAACTGTTTTTT. It yields the protein CASSSDGGTNEKLFF.

The CDR3 protein is CASSQDLLGEGAYEQYF. CDR3 in DNA: TGCGCCAGCAGCCAAGATCTCCTGGGGGAGGGCGCCTACGAGCAGTACTTC. V gene TRBV4-3 combines with J gene TRBJ2-7; TRBD2 aligns across 7 bases. Germline CDR1 is LGHNA and CDR2 is YSLEER. With V trimmed by 0 bases and J by 2 bases, 10 bases remained unmatched. This CDR3 region has 17 residues.

The genes are TRBV28 and TRBJ1-4; D not resolved. This CDR3 spans 14 amino acids. The germline gives CDR1 MDHEN, CDR2 SYDVKM. V was shortened by 4 bases and J by 8 bases, with 14 bases between the two germline ends. In DNA form, the CDR3 reads TGTGCCAGCAGTTACCCCCGAACGAGGGAAAAACTGTTTTTT. This gives the protein CASSYPRTREKLFF. Combining the CDR3 with reference TRBV28 and TRBJ1-4 gives the whole variable domain DVKVTQSSRYLVKRTGEKVFLECVQDMDHENMFWYRQDPGLGLRLIYFSYDVKMKEKGDIPEGYSVSREKKERFSLILESASTNQTSMYLCASSYPRTREKLFFGSGTQLSVL.

The rearrangement links TRBV7-2 to TRBJ2-7; D perhaps matches TRBD2 (6 bases). Per germline, CDR1 SGHTA and CDR2 FQGNSA. V was shortened by 1 base and J by 2 bases, with 21 bases between the two germline ends. The CDR3 has 18 amino acids. This chain's CDR3 is CASSLGFSGGAIPYEQYF. CDR3 DNA: TGTGCCAGCAGCTTAGGTTTTTCAGGAGGGGCAATTCCCTACGAGCAGTACTTC.

J is TRBJ2-3 and V is TRBV4-3; unclear D gene. Deletions cut 1 base from V and 2 bases from J, with 10 bases between. Looked up from germline, CDR1 is LGHNA and CDR2 is YSLEER. There are 15 residues in the CDR3. CDR3 in DNA: TGCGCCAGCAGCCAAGGACTGGGTGTCACAGATACGCAGTATTTT. It translates to CASSQGLGVTDTQYF.

The V call is TRBV11-2, the J call TRBJ1-2; D unclear. CDR3 length: 13 residues. Germline V gene lookup returns CDR1 SGHAT and CDR2 FQNNGV. V lost 4 bases, J lost 2 bases, and 8 bases lay in between. The CDR3 DNA follows: TGTGCCAGCAGCTCCGGGGTGAACTATGGCTACACCTTC. Residues: CASSSGVNYGYTF.

The chain couples TRBV2 to TRBJ2-4; 8 bases agree with TRBD1. This CDR3 is built from 13 residues. Germline CDR1 and CDR2: SNHLY and FYNNEI. Trimming at V came to 10 bases and at J to 7 bases, leaving 9 bases not matched to a gene. The CDR3, as DNA: TGTGCCACCGGCCAGGGGGCTCAGAACATTCAGTACTTC. Its translation is CATGQGAQNIQYF.

The chain combines TRBV9 with TRBJ2-4, with 9 bases that match TRBD2. This CDR3 has 15 residues. CDR1 is SGDLS and CDR2 is YYNGEE in the germline V gene. V shed 2 bases and J 9 bases; nucleotides not matched to a gene: 9. The CDR3 region has the DNA TGTGCCAGCAGCGTCTCAGATAGCGGGAGCGGCATTCAGTACTTC. Translation: CASSVSDSGSGIQYF.

The genes are TRBV27 and TRBJ2-1; 14 bases align to TRBD2. CDR3 size: 14 residues. J was trimmed by 8 bases and V by 7 bases; bases with no gene match: 4. Per the germline V gene, CDR1 is MNHEY and CDR2 is SMNVEV (reference sequence). Here the CDR3 DNA reads TGTGCCAGCACAGGACTAGCGGGAGGTGATGAGCAGTTCTTC. Translated, it gives CASTGLAGGDEQFF.

J is TRBJ2-7 and V is TRBV5-1, with 13 bases aligning to TRBD2. The CDR3 loop spans 15 amino acids. The trim removed 5 bases at V and 3 bases at J, leaving 5 bases unmatched. The germline V gene has CDR1 SGHRS and CDR2 YFSETQ. The CDR3 coding sequence is TGCGCCAGCAGAGGAGGACTAGCGGGAGTCTACGAGCAGTACTTC. It is translated as CASRGGLAGVYEQYF.

This clone was counted once. In DNA, the CDR3 is TGTGCCAGCTCCGGCGGTGGCTCCTACAATGAGCAGTTCTTC. It encodes CASSGGGSYNEQFF. The chain links TRBV27 to TRBJ2-1, with D uncertain. Trimming stripped 8 bases from V and 0 bases from J, with 11 bases between. This CDR3 has 14 residues. Germline CDR1 is MNHEY and CDR2 is SMNVEV (reference sequence).

The V gene is TRBV27, the J gene TRBJ1-1; 11 nucleotides align to TRBD1. The CDR3 consists of 16 residues. Germline V lookup: CDR1 MNHEY, CDR2 SMNVEV (reference sequence). Losses at the gene ends were 2 bases for V and 4 bases for J; bases not matched to a gene: 6. This chain's CDR3 is CASSLIGQGAGTEAFF. The CDR3 coding sequence is TGTGCCAGCAGTTTAATCGGACAGGGGGCTGGCACTGAAGCTTTCTTT.

V usage is TRBV4-1 and J usage is TRBJ1-4; no clear D. Trimming shortened V by 0 bases and J by 0 bases, and 8 bases separated the two germline ends. This CDR3 has 16 amino acids. Per the germline V gene, CDR1 is MGHRA and CDR2 is YSYEKL. The CDR3 nucleotides read TGCGCCAGCAGCCAAGACGGTCCTGCAACTAATGAAAAACTGTTTTTT. It yields the protein CASSQDGPATNEKLFF.

This clone was recorded once. This rearrangement joins TRBV7-9 to TRBJ2-1; D is perhaps TRBD2 (5 bases). Germline V CDR1 and CDR2: SEHNR, FQNEAQ (reference sequence). CDR3 length: 12 amino acids. The ends were cut back, 2 bases at V and 12 bases at J, with 11 bases in the middle. CDR3: CASSLTRIAQFF. CDR3 nucleotides: TGTGCCAGCAGCTTAACTAGGATTGCGCAGTTCTTC.

Points on this clone: Other nucleotide sequences in the sample specify the same CDR3. The chain links TRBV5-1 to TRBJ2-1; D uncertain. The V gene lost 4 bases and the J gene lost 7 bases, with 12 bases spanning the gap. The CDR3 length is 13 residues. The germline gives CDR1 SGHRS, CDR2 YFSETQ. CDR3 amino acids: CASSLTSLNEQFF. Here the CDR3 DNA reads TGCGCCAGCAGCCTTACTTCGTTGAATGAGCAGTTCTTC.

This sequence joins TRBV4-3 and TRBJ1-2, with D perhaps TRBD1 (5 bases). The V gene lost 2 bases and the J gene lost 4 bases, with 14 bases spanning the gap. The CDR3 loop spans 15 amino acids. Germline V gene lookup returns CDR1 LGHNA and CDR2 YSLEER. CDR3: CASSQTWGDGYGYTF. CDR3 nucleotide sequence: TGCGCCAGCAGCCAAACCTGGGGGGACGGCTATGGCTACACCTTC.

The chain employs TRBV7-9 and TRBJ2-7; 10 bases fit TRBD1. Germline V CDR1 and CDR2: SEHNR, FQNEAQ (reference sequence). With 4 bases clipped from V and 5 bases from J, the junction kept 5 bases outside the gene matches. This CDR3 has 14 residues. The CDR3 spells CASSSWDRGDEQYF. For the CDR3, the DNA is TGTGCCAGCAGCTCCTGGGACAGGGGAGACGAGCAGTACTTC.

A single count supports this clone. This chain joins TRBV27 and TRBJ2-3; TRBD2 matches 9 bases. From germline, CDR1 is MNHEY and CDR2 SMNVEV (reference sequence). With V trimmed by 6 bases and J by 6 bases, 10 bases remained unmatched. The CDR3 loop spans 15 amino acids. The CDR3 DNA is TGTGCCAGCAGCCAGCAGCGGGAGGTATCCGATACGCAGTATTTT. As protein: CASSQQREVSDTQYF.

Comments on this clone: This sample includes further DNA sequences coding for the same CDR3. The chain links TRBV5-1 to TRBJ2-7; 7 positions agree with TRBD1. The trim removed 4 bases at V and 0 bases at J, leaving 4 bases unmatched. Germline V CDR1 and CDR2: SGHRS, YFSETQ. There are 14 residues in the CDR3. CDR3 sequence: CASSGRDSSYEQYF. CDR3 DNA: TGCGCCAGCAGCGGCCGGGACAGCTCCTACGAGCAGTACTTC.

The chain joins TRBV5-6 to TRBJ2-2, with TRBD2 as a possible D gene (6 bases). V was shortened by 5 bases and J by 6 bases, with 11 bases between the two germline ends. The CDR3 length is 13 residues. Germline V gene sequence: CDR1 SGHDT, CDR2 YYEEEE. The DNA for the CDR3 is TGTGCCAGCAGTTTAGGGGAGGCCGGGGAGCTGTTTTTT. This translates into CASSLGEAGELFF.

The chain employs TRBV11-2 and TRBJ2-5, with D unclear. This CDR3 is built from 12 residues. The V and J ends lost 2 bases and 6 bases respectively, with 7 bases between them. The germline V gene encodes CDR1 SGHAT and CDR2 FQNNGV. CDR3 sequence reads: CASSLHEKTQYF. The CDR3 DNA follows: TGTGCCAGCAGCTTACACGAGAAGACCCAGTACTTC.

This rearrangement joins TRBV5-4 to TRBJ1-4, with D perhaps matching TRBD1 (5 bases). The CDR3 covers 13 residues. The V and J ends lost 5 bases and 5 bases respectively, with 10 bases between them. Germline CDR1 SGHNT, CDR2 YYREEE (reference sequence). The CDR3, as DNA: TGTGCCAGCAGGGACACCCCCAATGAAAAACTGTTTTTT. It yields the protein CASRDTPNEKLFF. Together with reference TRBV5-4 and TRBJ1-4, the CDR3 gives the full variable domain: ETGVTQSPTHLIKTRGQQVTLRCSSQSGHNTVSWYQQALGQGPQFIFQYYREEENGRGNFPPRFSGLQFPNYSSELNVNALELDDSALYLCASRDTPNEKLFFGSGTQLSVL.

The V gene is TRBV7-9, the J gene TRBJ1-1; D unclear. The CDR3 extends over 15 amino acids. Germline CDR1 SEHNR, CDR2 FQNEAQ (reference sequence). The V end lost 4 bases, the J end lost 1 base, and 13 bases lay between the germline ends. CDR3 protein: CASSYSSRGNTEAFF. CDR3 DNA sequence: TGTGCCAGCAGCTACAGCTCGCGGGGGAACACTGAAGCTTTCTTT. Using reference TRBV7-9 and TRBJ1-1 for the parts outside the CDR3, the full variable domain is DTGVSQNPRHKITKRGQNVTFRCDPISEHNRLYWYRQTLGQGPEFLTYFQNEAQLEKSRLLSDRFSAERPKGSFSTLEIQRTEQGDSAMYLCASSYSSRGNTEAFFGQGTRLTVV.

The gene calls are TRBV7-2 and TRBJ2-3; 7 nucleotides match TRBD1. Germline V gene sequence: CDR1 SGHTA, CDR2 FQGNSA. With 6 bases clipped from V and 2 bases from J, the junction kept 5 bases outside the gene matches. This CDR3 spans 14 amino acids. CDR3 region: CASRRQGVTDTQYF. The CDR3 nucleotides read TGTGCCAGCAGGCGGCAGGGGGTCACAGATACGCAGTATTTT.

This chain joins TRBV4-1 and TRBJ2-5; D ambiguous. Germline CDR1 and CDR2: MGHRA and YSYEKL. Trimming removed 0 bases from V and 5 bases from J, with 13 bases in between. The CDR3 runs to 15 residues. CDR3 amino acids: CASSQELTLRETQYF. The CDR3 DNA reads TGCGCCAGCAGCCAAGAGTTGACTCTTAGGGAGACCCAGTACTTC.